This TCR beta chain was retrieved from a study of shared clonotypes between healthy human individuals (dated by TCRdb to the early 2020s). About the investigation overall: A couple of women and three men aged 18 to 49 years were included in the cohort. To increase sequencing depth and limit assay-specific biases, different laboratories used diverse techniques to prepare libraries and sequence TCR repertoires. For each donor, CD4 naive and CD4 memory were each run on three plates, CD8 naive on two plates, and CD8 memory on one plate. Each donor's leukapheresis produced roughly between roughly 0.94 and 9.5 billion PBMCs. The study deeply sequenced blood TCR repertoires of five healthy adults to estimate repertoire size and the extent of clonotype sharing between individuals. Broad study findings and their caveats: Incomplete sequencing was indicated by rarefaction of sorted-subset datasets, despite the large sequencing depth. Because the study included a small number of donors, the genetic and exposure-history diversity represented was limited. Clonotypes shared by all four sorted-subset donors showed higher generation probabilities than non-shared clonotypes. Pairwise subsampling led to the expectation that sequencing depth would affect the degree of clonotype sharing among donors. Sharing across a handful of donors was observed for approximately 5% of naive CD4, less than 4% of naive CD8, roughly 2.3% of memory CD4, and around 0.44% of memory CD8 clonotypes. Naive subsets generally had larger estimated clonotype richness than memory subsets. Sampling was limited to blood, and TCR repertoires in tissue likely differ from TCR repertoires in blood.

For the CD8 naive samples, CD45RO-negative cells were positively selected for CCR7, yielding a CD45RA+CCR7+ population from which TemRA cells were excluded. Healthy HIV-negative adults with no recently reported acute infections or vaccinations were included as donors. Every donor was a Caucasian adult living in Nashville, Tennessee, USA. After blood collection by leukapheresis, PBMCs were isolated using Ficoll-Histopaque density gradient centrifugation and then cryopreserved in the vapor phase of liquid nitrogen. Analytical flow cytometry was used to check the purity and quantity of each magnetically sorted T cell population. From each sorted fraction, genomic DNA was isolated and quantified by UV absorbance on a Nanodrop 2000c. CDR1 and CDR2, looked up from the germline V gene (reference sequence), are SEHNR and FQNEAQ. Its CDR3 holds 15 amino acids, cysteine through phenylalanine. Only CDR3 DNA remains: 45 bases, in frame from the first base. V drops 3 bases and J drops 2 bases, leaving 11 bases in between.

Using the deep immunoSEQ assay, multiplex PCR amplified TCR CDR3 regions from genomic DNA. Extracted genomic DNA from each cell subset was spread evenly across all wells of several immunoSEQ 96-well plates, with each plate serving as a replicate. For sorted subsets, each replicate PCR was loaded with approximately 190 ng genomic DNA, equivalent to approximately 27,000 T cell genomes. Purified libraries were quantified with a Qubit 3.0 fluorometer, sized on a Bioanalyzer 2100, and re-quantified with the KAPA Library Quantification kit. A separate single-read 150-cycle Illumina NextSeq 550 flow cell was used to sequence each immunoSEQ 96-well plate. The study's own analysis went as follows. Because the immunoSEQ output held only junctional sequences and lacked quality scores, the filtering could not match the filtering applied to full-length reads. To assign V/J genes and CDR3, sequences were annotated using PyIR, a Python wrapper for IgBLAST v1.9, with IMGT germline references. Reads with weak V/J assignments (E-value above 1e-6), missing CDR3, stop codons, out-of-frame junctions, or ambiguous translated residues were removed. A V3J clonotype was defined by an identical inferred V gene, J gene, and CDR3 amino acid sequence. The percentage overlap between two repertoires was calculated by dividing the number of shared unique clonotypes by the size of the smaller repertoire. RTK rarefaction, the Chao1 estimator, and Recon v2.1 estimates of unobserved clonotypes were used to assess repertoire richness. Generation probabilities were computed with OLGA for all TCRbeta clonotypes obtained by the gDNA method from a few donors. As stored in TCRdb, this immuneACCESS dataset retains in-frame rearrangements with V and J assigned. A fraction of the clones does not appear; measured against another copy, unresolved V genes explain less than half of the discrepancy, and the remainder lacks a known reason. Clone size and V and J calls were adopted from that table, with D and trimming inferred from the DNA. The sample yields around 550,000 clones; approximately 96% were counted once. The top ten hold 0.11% of the sample.

About this clone itself: The antigen it binds to is not known. Within one base of it there is no much larger clone, and no base qualities were kept.

This receptor chain uses TRBV7-9 and TRBJ2-1; the D segment cannot be called with confidence. This TCR was recovered from a woman younger than 45 in good health. The sequencing sample was made of naive CD8+ T cells sorted from blood. The cell subset or site label here, explained by the study, means: CD45RA+CCR7+. The sequence in DNA is TGTGCCAGCAGCTTTGGGCGGACGGCCTACAATGAGCAGTTCTTC. Translated, it reads CASSFGRTAYNEQFF.